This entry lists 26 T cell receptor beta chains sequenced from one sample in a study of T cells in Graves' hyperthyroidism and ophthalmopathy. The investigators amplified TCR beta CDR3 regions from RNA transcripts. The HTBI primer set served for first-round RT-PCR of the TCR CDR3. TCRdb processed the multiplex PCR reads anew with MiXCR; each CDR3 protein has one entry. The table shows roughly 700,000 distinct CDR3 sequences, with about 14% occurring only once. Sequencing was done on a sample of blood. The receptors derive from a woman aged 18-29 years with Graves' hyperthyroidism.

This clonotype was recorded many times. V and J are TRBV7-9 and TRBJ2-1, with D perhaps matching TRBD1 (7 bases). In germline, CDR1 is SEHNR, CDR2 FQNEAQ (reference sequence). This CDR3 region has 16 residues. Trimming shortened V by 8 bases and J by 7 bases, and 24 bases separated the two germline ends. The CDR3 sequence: CASCALRGTVGNEQFF. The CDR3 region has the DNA TGTGCCAGCTGTGCCTTACGCGGGACAGTGGGGAATGAGCAGTTCTTC.

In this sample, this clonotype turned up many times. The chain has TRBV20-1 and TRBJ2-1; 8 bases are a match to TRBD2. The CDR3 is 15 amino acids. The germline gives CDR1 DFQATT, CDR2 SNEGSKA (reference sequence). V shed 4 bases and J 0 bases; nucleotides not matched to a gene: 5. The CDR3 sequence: CSANAGGYSYNEQFF. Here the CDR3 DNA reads TGCAGTGCTAATGCGGGGGGATACTCCTACAATGAGCAGTTCTTC.

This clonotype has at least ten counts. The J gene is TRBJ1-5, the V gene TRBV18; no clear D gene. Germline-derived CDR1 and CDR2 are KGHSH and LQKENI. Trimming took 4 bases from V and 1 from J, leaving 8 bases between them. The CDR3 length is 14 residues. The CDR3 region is CASSQGASNQPQHF. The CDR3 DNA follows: TGTGCCAGCTCACAGGGAGCGAGCAATCAGCCCCAGCATTTT.

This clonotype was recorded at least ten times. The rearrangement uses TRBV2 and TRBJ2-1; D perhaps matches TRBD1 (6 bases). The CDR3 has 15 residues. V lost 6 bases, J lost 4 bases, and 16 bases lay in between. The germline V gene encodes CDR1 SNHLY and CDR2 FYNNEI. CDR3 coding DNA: TGTGCCAGCAGGATACAGGGATCGTCATACAATGAGCAGTTCTTC. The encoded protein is CASRIQGSSYNEQFF.

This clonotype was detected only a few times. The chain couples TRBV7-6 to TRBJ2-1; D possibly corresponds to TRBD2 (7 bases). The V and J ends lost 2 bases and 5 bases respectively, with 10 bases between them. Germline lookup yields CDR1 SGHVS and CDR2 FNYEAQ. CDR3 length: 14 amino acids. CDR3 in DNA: TGTGCCAGCAGCTTACTAGGGGGGGACAATGAGCAGTTCTTC. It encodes CASSLLGGDNEQFF. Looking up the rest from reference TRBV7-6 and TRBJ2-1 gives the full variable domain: GAGVSQSPRYKVTKRGQDVALRCDPISGHVSLYWYRQALGQGPEFLTYFNYEAQQDKSGLPNDRFSAERPEGSISTLTIQRTEQRDSAMYRCASSLLGGDNEQFFGPGTRLTVL.

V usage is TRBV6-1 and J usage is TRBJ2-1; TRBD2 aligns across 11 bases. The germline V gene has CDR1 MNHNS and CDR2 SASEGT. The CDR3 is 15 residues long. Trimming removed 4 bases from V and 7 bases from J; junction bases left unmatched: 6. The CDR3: CASSGLAGFYNEQFF. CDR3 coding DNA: TGTGCCAGCAGTGGACTAGCGGGATTTTATAATGAGCAGTTCTTC.

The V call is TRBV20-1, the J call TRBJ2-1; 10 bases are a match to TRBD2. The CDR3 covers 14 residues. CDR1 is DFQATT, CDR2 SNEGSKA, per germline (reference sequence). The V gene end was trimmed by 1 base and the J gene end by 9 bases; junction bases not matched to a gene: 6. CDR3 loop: CSARVPSGRTEQFF. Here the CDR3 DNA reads TGCAGTGCTAGAGTCCCTAGCGGGAGAACTGAGCAGTTCTTC.

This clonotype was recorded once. The CDR3 region is CASSLGERDRPGHSYNEQFF. For the CDR3, the DNA is TGTGCCAGCAGCCTGGGGGAGCGGGACCGCCCGGGACACTCCTACAATGAGCAGTTCTTC. V gene TRBV6-2 or TRBV6-3 combines with J gene TRBJ2-1; a weak D match, TRBD2 (7 bases). Germline values: CDR1 MNHEY, CDR2 SVGEGT. Trimming stripped 6 bases from V and 0 bases from J, with 27 bases between. CDR3 length: 20 residues.

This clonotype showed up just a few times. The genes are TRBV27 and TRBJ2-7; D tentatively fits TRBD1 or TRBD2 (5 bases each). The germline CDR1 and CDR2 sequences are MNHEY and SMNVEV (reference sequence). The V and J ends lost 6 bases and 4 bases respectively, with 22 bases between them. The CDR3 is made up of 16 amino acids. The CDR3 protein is CASSPTGAESWYEQYF. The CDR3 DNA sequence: TGTGCCAGCAGCCCCACCGGGGCAGAGTCCTGGTACGAGCAGTACTTC.

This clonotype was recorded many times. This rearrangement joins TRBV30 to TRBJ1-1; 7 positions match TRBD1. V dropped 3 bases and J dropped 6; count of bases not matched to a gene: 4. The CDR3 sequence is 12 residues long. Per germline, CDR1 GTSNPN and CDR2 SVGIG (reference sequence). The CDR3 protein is CAWRQGYAEAFF. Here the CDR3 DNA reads TGTGCCTGGAGACAGGGGTACGCTGAAGCTTTCTTT. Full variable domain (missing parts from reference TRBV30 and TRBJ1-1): SQTIHQWPATLVQPVGSPLSLECTVEGTSNPNLYWYRQAAGRGLQLLFYSVGIGQISSEVPQNLSASRPQDRQFILSSKKLLLSDSGFYLCAWRQGYAEAFFGQGTRLTVV.

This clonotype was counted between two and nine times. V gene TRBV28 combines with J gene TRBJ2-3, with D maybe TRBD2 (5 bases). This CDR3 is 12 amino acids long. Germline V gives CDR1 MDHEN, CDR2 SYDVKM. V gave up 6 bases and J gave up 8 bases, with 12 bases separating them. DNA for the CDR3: TGTGCCAGCAGGTTGGAAGGGAGTACGCAGTATTTT. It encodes CASRLEGSTQYF.

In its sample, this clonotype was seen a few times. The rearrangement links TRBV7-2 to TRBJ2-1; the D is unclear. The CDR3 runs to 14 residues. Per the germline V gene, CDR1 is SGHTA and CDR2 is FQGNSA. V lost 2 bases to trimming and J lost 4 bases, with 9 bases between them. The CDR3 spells CASSLRAAYNEQFF. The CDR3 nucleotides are TGTGCCAGCAGCTTAAGGGCAGCGTACAATGAGCAGTTCTTC.

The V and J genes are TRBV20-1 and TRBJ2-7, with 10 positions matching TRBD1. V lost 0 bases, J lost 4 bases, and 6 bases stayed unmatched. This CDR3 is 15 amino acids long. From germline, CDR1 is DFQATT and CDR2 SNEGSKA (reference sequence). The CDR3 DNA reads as TGCAGTGCTAGAGAGGCGGGACAGGGGAAGTACGAGCAGTACTTC. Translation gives CSAREAGQGKYEQYF.

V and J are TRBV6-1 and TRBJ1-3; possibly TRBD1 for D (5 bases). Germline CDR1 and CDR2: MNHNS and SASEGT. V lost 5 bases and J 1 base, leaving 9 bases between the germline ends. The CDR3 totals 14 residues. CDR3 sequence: CASSRPGSGNTIYF. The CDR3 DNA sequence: TGTGCCAGCAGTAGACCAGGGTCTGGAAACACCATATATTTT.

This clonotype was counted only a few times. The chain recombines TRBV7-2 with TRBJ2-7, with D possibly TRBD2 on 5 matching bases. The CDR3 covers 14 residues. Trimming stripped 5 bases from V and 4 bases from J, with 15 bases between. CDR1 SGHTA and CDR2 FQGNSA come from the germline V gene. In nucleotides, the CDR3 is TGTGCCAGCAGCGCCCGGACTCCGGTTTACGAGCAGTACTTC. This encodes CASSARTPVYEQYF.

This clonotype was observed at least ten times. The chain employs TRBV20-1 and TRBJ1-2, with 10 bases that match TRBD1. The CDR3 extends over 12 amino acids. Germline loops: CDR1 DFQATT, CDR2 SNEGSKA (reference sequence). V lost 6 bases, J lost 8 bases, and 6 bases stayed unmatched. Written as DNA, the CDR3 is TGCAGTGCCCGACAGGGGGCGCGCGGCTACACCTTC. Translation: CSARQGARGYTF.

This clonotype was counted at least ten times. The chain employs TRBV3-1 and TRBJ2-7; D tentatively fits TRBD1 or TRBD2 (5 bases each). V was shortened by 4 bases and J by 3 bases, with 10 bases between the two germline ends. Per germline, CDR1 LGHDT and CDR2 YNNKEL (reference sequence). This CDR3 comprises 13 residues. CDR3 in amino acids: CASSPGPFYEQYF. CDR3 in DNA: TGTGCCAGCAGCCCGGGACCTTTCTACGAGCAGTACTTC.

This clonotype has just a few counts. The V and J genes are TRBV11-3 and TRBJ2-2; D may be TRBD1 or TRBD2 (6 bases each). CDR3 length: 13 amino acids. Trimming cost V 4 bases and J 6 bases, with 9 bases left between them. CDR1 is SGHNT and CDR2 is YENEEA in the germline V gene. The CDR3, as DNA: TGTGCCAGCAGCTCAGGGGAGGCCGGGGAGCTGTTTTTT. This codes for CASSSGEAGELFF.

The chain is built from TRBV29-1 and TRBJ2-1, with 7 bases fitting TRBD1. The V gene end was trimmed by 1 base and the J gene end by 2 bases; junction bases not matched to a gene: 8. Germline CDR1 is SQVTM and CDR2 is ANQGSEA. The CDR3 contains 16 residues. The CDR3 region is CSVEAPHRGTYNEQFF. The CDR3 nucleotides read TGCAGCGTTGAAGCTCCCCACAGGGGAACCTACAATGAGCAGTTCTTC.

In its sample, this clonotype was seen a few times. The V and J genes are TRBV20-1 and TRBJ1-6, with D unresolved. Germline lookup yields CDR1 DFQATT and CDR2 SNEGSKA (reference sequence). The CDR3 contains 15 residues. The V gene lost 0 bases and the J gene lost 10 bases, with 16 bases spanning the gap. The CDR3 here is CSARDGGRRWSPLHF. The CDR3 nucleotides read TGCAGTGCTAGAGATGGAGGGCGGCGGTGGTCACCCCTCCACTTT.

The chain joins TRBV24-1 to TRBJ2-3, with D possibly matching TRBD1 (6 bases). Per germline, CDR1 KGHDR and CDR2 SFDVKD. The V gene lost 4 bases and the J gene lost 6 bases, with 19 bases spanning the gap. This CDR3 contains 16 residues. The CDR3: CATSDRPGQGPDTQYF. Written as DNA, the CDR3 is TGTGCCACCAGTGACCGACCCGGTCAGGGGCCCGATACGCAGTATTTT.

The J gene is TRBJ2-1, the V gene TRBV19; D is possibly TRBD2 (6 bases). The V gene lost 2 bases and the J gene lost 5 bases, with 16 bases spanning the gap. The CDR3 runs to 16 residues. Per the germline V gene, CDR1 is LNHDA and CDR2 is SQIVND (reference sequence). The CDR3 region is CASSIRGGGFNNEQFF. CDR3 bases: TGTGCCAGTAGTATAAGGGGCGGAGGGTTCAACAATGAGCAGTTCTTC.

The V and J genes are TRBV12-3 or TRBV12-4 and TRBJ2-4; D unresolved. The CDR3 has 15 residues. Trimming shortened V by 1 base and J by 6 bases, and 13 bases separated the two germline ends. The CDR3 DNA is TGTGCCAGCAGTTTAGAGAGGTTCGAGTCAAACATTCAGTACTTC. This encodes CASSLERFESNIQYF.

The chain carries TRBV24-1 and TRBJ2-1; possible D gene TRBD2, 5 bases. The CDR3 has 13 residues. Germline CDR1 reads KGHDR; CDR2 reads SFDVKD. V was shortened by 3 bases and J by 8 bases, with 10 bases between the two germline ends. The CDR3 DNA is TGTGCCACCAGTGATGGGAGTTTCGATGAGCAGTTCTTC. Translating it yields CATSDGSFDEQFF.

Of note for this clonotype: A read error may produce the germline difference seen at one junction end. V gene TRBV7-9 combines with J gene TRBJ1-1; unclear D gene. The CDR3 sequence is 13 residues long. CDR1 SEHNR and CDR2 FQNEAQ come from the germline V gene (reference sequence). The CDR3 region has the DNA TGTGCCAACAGCTTAGAGGTTAACACTGAAGCTTTCTTT. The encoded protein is CANSLEVNTEAFF. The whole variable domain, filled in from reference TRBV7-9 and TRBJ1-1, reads DTGVSQNPRHKITKRGQNVTFRCDPISEHNRLYWYRQTLGQGPEFLTYFQNEAQLEKSRLLSDRFSAERPKGSFSTLEIQRTEQGDSAMYLCANSLEVNTEAFFGQGTRLTVV.

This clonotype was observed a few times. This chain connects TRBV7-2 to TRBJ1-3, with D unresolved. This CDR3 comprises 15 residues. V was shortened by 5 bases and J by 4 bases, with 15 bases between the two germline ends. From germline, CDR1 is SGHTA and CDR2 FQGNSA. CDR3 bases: TGTGCCAGCAGCGCAGGAGGGCAACGAGGAAACACCATATATTTT. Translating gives CASSAGGQRGNTIYF.